This TCR beta chain is drawn from a study of CD8+ T cells in alopecia areata. Once RNA had been extracted, it was reverse transcribed into cDNA to act as the sequencing template. Sequencing used immunoSEQ multiplex PCR; TCRdb keeps in-frame clones, though not all of them. This sample has about 180,000 clones, with roughly 63% found just once. Alopecia areata patients provided lesional scalp punch biopsies and peripheral blood, both collected for the study. CDR3 length: 13 residues. Trimming cost V 7 bases and J 3 bases; bases outside gene matches: 5. Germline assignment: CDR1 SQVTM and CDR2 ANQGSEA. The source material was CD4+ T cells sorted from blood, sampled at week 0. This receptor was obtained from a human donor with alopecia areata. The chain is built from TRBV29-1 and TRBJ1-2; 10 nucleotides align to TRBD1. CDR3 nucleotide sequence: TGCAGCGGATGGACAGGGGGGTACTATGGCTACACCTTC. It encodes CSGWTGGYYGYTF.